Following are 21 T cell receptor beta chains from one sample sequenced in a study of regulatory T cells. General study results and limits: In CD3G-deficient patients, conventional CD4+ T cells were enriched for hydrophobic CDR3 residues at positions 6 and 7.

Their antigens are not known. Amplification used 52 TRBV primers and 13 TRBJ primers. Clones were read by immunoSEQ multiplex PCR, and TCRdb kept only the in-frame ones, dropping some. The table records fewer than 20,000 clones, roughly 88% of them present only once. Sequenced material: conventional CD4+ T cells sorted from blood. Every receptor here comes from a person younger than 45 with CD3G deficiency.

This clone was observed once. The chain carries TRBV28 and TRBJ1-1; TRBD1 is a possible D gene (5 bases). This CDR3 has 14 amino acids. Germline CDR1 is MDHEN and CDR2 is SYDVKM. Trimming removed 1 base from V and 3 bases from J, with 9 bases in between. In nucleotides, the CDR3 is TGTGCCAGCAGTTTATCGGGACGGTACACTGAAGCTTTCTTT. This encodes CASSLSGRYTEAFF.

The chain links TRBV5-5 to TRBJ1-2, with unresolved D. Germline lookup yields CDR1 SGHKS and CDR2 YYEKEE (reference sequence). Trimming removed 4 bases from V and 0 bases from J, with 13 bases in between. This CDR3 contains 15 residues. The CDR3 spells CASSPLGRTNYGYTF. The CDR3 region has the DNA TGTGCCAGCAGCCCACTCGGGAGGACTAACTATGGCTACACCTTC. Full variable domain (missing parts from reference TRBV5-5 and TRBJ1-2): DAGVTQSPTHLIKTRGQQVTLRCSPISGHKSVSWYQQVLGQGPQFIFQYYEKEERGRGNFPDRFSARQFPNYSSELNVNALLLGDSALYLCASSPLGRTNYGYTFGSGTRLTVV.

The chain carries TRBV7-9 and TRBJ2-1; 13 bases line up with TRBD2. Germline CDR1 reads SEHNR; CDR2 reads FQNEAQ (reference sequence). CDR3 length equals 15 residues. J lost 8 bases, V lost 6 bases, and 7 bases had no gene match. CDR3 sequence (DNA): TGTGCCAGCAGTTCGACTAGCGGGGGGAGGTATGAGCAGTTCTTC. Amino acid sequence: CASSSTSGGRYEQFF. The whole variable domain, filled in from reference TRBV7-9 and TRBJ2-1, reads DTGVSQNPRHKITKRGQNVTFRCDPISEHNRLYWYRQTLGQGPEFLTYFQNEAQLEKSRLLSDRFSAERPKGSFSTLEIQRTEQGDSAMYLCASSSTSGGRYEQFFGPGTRLTVL.

This sequence joins TRBV5-1 and TRBJ2-7, with D maybe TRBD1 (7 bases). Germline CDR1 reads SGHRS; CDR2 reads YFSETQ. The CDR3 runs 14 residues. Trimming cost V 4 bases and J 2 bases, with 13 bases left between them. Written as DNA, the CDR3 is TGCGCCAGCAGCCATCAGGGGGGCACCTACGAGCAGTACTTC. Its translation: CASSHQGGTYEQYF.

This clone has more than one count but fewer than ten. The rearrangement links TRBV6-1 to TRBJ2-1; D gene uncertain. Germline CDR1 MNHNS, CDR2 SASEGT. Trimming removed 2 bases from V and 9 bases from J, with 14 bases in between. The CDR3 length is 14 residues. In nucleotides, the CDR3 is TGTGCCAGCAGTGAACGCGGACGCTGGGGTGAGCAGTTCTTC. It is translated as CASSERGRWGEQFF.

In this sample, this clone turned up a few times. The V and J genes are TRBV19 and TRBJ1-1; no definite D call. CDR1 LNHDA and CDR2 SQIVND come from the germline V gene (reference sequence). There are 14 residues in the CDR3. V was clipped by 5 bases and J by 1 base, with 11 bases between them. The CDR3 region has the DNA TGTGCCAGTAGTCGCCGATCTGGGAACACTGAAGCTTTCTTT. Protein: CASSRRSGNTEAFF.

V gene TRBV19 combines with J gene TRBJ1-1; D unclear. Trimming pared 6 bases from V and 7 bases from J, leaving 12 bases between. Germline V gene lookup returns CDR1 LNHDA and CDR2 SQIVND (reference sequence). The CDR3 consists of 12 residues. The CDR3 bases are TGTGCCAGTAGGGGTGAGCGGCGTGAAGCTTTCTTT. It yields the protein CASRGERREAFF.

This clone appeared a few times. The V call is TRBV28, the J call TRBJ1-1; no firm D call. Germline CDR1 MDHEN, CDR2 SYDVKM. Trimming removed 4 bases from V and 6 bases from J, with 9 bases in between. The CDR3 covers 12 residues. CDR3 sequence (DNA): TGTGCCAGCAGTTCTCAAAAGGCTGAAGCTTTCTTT. It is translated as CASSSQKAEAFF.

This rearrangement joins TRBV18 to TRBJ2-7; D gene uncertain. The CDR3 spans 13 residues. Trimming left V 4 bases short and J 1 base short, with 8 bases between. Per the germline V gene, CDR1 is KGHSH and CDR2 is LQKENI. In DNA form, the CDR3 reads TGTGCCAGCTCACGAGAAATGTCCTACGAGCAGTACTTC. Translation: CASSREMSYEQYF.

This clone was counted a single time. The V call is TRBV19, the J call TRBJ2-6; TRBD1 matches 8 bases. The CDR3 is made up of 18 amino acids. The V and J ends lost 4 bases and 0 bases, in that order; junction bases with no gene match: 8. Germline CDR1 and CDR2: LNHDA and SQIVND (reference sequence). CDR3 in amino acids: CASSNPGQAFSGANVLTF. The CDR3 DNA reads TGTGCCAGTAGTAACCCGGGACAGGCGTTCTCTGGGGCCAACGTCCTGACTTTC.

The genes are TRBV5-1 and TRBJ1-1; 8 bases fit TRBD1. This CDR3 is 16 amino acids long. Germline assignment: CDR1 SGHRS and CDR2 YFSETQ. Trimming took 5 bases from V and 0 from J; bases not matched to a gene: 9. CDR3 DNA: TGCGCCAGCAGACCGACAGGGGCGATCATGAACACTGAAGCTTTCTTT. Protein: CASRPTGAIMNTEAFF.

In this sample, this clone turned up a few times. V gene TRBV19 combines with J gene TRBJ2-2; no clear D. The CDR3 has 15 amino acids. Trimming removed 4 bases at V and 5 bases at J, with 14 bases between. Germline V gives CDR1 LNHDA, CDR2 SQIVND (reference sequence). CDR3 region: CASSRSGSPTGELFF. CDR3 bases: TGTGCCAGTAGTAGGTCTGGCAGCCCGACCGGGGAGCTGTTTTTT.

V and J are TRBV4-1 and TRBJ1-1, with TRBD1 identical over 8 bases. J was trimmed by 11 bases and V by 4 bases; bases with no gene match: 9. The CDR3 runs to 13 residues. CDR1 and CDR2 from the germline V gene are MGHRA and YSYEKL. CDR3 sequence reads: CASSLETGAKAFF. As DNA, the CDR3 is TGCGCCAGCAGCCTCGAGACAGGGGCTAAGGCTTTCTTT.

The V gene is TRBV10-2, the J gene TRBJ1-1, with D uncertain. The V end was cut by 5 bases, the J end by 1 base, with 8 bases between. This CDR3 spans 13 amino acids. Per germline, CDR1 WSHSY and CDR2 SAAADI. CDR3 DNA: TGCGCCAGCAGTTCTCGGCGGAACACTGAAGCTTTCTTT. Amino acid sequence: CASSSRRNTEAFF.

DNA for the CDR3: TGTGCCAGCAGCCTCACTCTCGGACAGGGGGTGCATGGCTACACCTTC. Amino acid sequence: CASSLTLGQGVHGYTF. The chain has TRBV5-6 and TRBJ1-2, with 10 positions matching TRBD1. The length of the CDR3 is 16 residues. The trim removed 4 bases at V and 6 bases at J, leaving 12 bases unmatched. Germline-derived CDR1 and CDR2 are SGHDT and YYEEEE.

This clone has a single count. The chain combines TRBV7-8 with TRBJ2-5; TRBD2 aligns across 7 bases. The CDR3 is 16 residues long. Germline V lookup: CDR1 SGHVS, CDR2 FQNEAQ. Trimming removed 5 bases from V and 2 bases from J; junction bases left unmatched: 11. DNA for the CDR3: TGTGCCAGCAGCGGCAGGGCTAGCGGCCAGCAAGAGACCCAGTACTTC. As protein: CASSGRASGQQETQYF.

V is TRBV21-1 and J is TRBJ1-6; the table's D call, TRBD1, has no DNA check behind it. TRBV21-1 is an annotated pseudogene. The CDR3 totals 17 residues. The CDR3 nucleotides are TGTGCCAGCAGCACTATAACGGCACAGGGAAGCCTTGGAACCCTCCACTTT. Translation: CASSTITAQGSLGTLHF.

This sequence joins TRBV27 and TRBJ2-1, with D perhaps matching TRBD1 or TRBD2 (5 bases each). The V and J ends lost 4 bases and 11 bases respectively, with 18 bases between them. Germline CDR1 is MNHEY and CDR2 is SMNVEV (reference sequence). The CDR3 covers 14 residues. CDR3 in DNA: TGTGCCAGCAGTTCATCCGGGGCCCCAATGAAGCAGTTCTTC. Encoded protein: CASSSSGAPMKQFF.

This chain uses TRBV19 with TRBJ1-6; 7 bases fit TRBD1. CDR1 and CDR2 (germline): LNHDA, SQIVND (reference sequence). The CDR3 is 14 amino acids. V lost 4 bases to trimming and J lost 7 bases; unmatched junction nucleotides: 4. DNA of the CDR3: TGTGCCAGTAGTACCGGGACAGCGAATTCACCCCTCCACTTT. It translates to CASSTGTANSPLHF. The full variable domain, completed using reference TRBV19 and TRBJ1-6, is DGGITQSPKYLFRKEGQNVTLSCEQNLNHDAMYWYRQDPGQGLRLIYYSQIVNDFQKGDIAEGYSVSREKKESFPLTVTSAQKNPTAFYLCASSTGTANSPLHFGNGTRLTVT.

The chain couples TRBV11-2 to TRBJ2-1, with TRBD1 matching 10 bases. Germline CDR1 SGHAT, CDR2 FQNNGV. The V and J ends lost 5 bases and 11 bases, in that order; junction bases with no gene match: 6. The CDR3 has 13 residues. The CDR3 region has the DNA TGTGCCAGCAGCCGGGACAGGGGATTCAAGCAGTTCTTC. Its protein product is CASSRDRGFKQFF.

The J gene is TRBJ1-1, the V gene TRBV19; D is uncertain. Germline V gene sequence: CDR1 LNHDA, CDR2 SQIVND (reference sequence). The CDR3 is made up of 13 amino acids. V gave up 4 bases and J gave up 11 bases, with 17 bases separating them. CDR3 sequence: CASSKTEFSRAFF. CDR3 DNA: TGTGCCAGTAGTAAGACGGAGTTTAGTCGCGCTTTCTTT.